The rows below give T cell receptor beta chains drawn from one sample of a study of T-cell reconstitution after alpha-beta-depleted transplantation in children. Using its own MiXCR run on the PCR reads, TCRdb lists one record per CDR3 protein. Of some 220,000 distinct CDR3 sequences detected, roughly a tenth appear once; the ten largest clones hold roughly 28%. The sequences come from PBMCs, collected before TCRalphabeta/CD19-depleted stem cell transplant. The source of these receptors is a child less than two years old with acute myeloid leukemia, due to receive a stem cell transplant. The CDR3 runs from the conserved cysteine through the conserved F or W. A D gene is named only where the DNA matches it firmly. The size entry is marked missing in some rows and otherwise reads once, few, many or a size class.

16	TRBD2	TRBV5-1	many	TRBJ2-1	CASSLGASGFYNEQFF	TGCGCCAGCAGCTTGGGGGCTAGCGGGTTCTACAATGAGCAGTTCTTC
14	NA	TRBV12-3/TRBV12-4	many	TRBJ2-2	CASSPGHSAGELFF	TGTGCCAGCAGTCCCGGCCATTCGGCGGGGGAGCTGTTTTTT
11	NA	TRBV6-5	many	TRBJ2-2	CASFGIGELFF	TGTGCCAGCTTCGGAATTGGGGAGCTGTTTTTT
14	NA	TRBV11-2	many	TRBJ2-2	CASSQSLGAGELFF	TGTGCCAGCAGCCAGAGTCTAGGTGCCGGGGAGCTGTTTTTT
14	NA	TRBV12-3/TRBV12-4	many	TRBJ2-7	CASSPTGQVYEQYF	TGTGCCAGCAGTCCTACGGGACAAGTTTACGAGCAGTACTTC
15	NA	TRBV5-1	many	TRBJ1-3	CASSLGPGAGNTIYF	TGCGCCAGCAGCTTGGGCCCCGGGGCCGGAAACACCATATATTTT
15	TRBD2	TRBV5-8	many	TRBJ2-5	CASSRGTRNQETQYF	TGTGCCAGCAGCCGGGGGACTAGGAACCAAGAGACCCAGTACTTC
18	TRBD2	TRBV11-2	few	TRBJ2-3	CASSWQLAGVYGTDTQYF	TGTGCCAGCAGCTGGCAACTAGCGGGAGTCTACGGCACAGATACGCAGTATTTT
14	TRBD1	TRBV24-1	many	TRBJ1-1	CATSDNRGNTEAFF	TGTGCCACCAGTGATAACAGGGGGAACACTGAAGCTTTCTTT
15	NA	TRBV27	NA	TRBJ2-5	CASSLSEGVRETQYF	TGTGCCAGCAGTTTATCTGAGGGGGTTCGCGAGACCCAGTACTTC
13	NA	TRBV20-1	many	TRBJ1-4	CSASRTTNEKLFF	TGCAGTGCTAGCCGCACAACTAATGAAAAACTGTTTTTT
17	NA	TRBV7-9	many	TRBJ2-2	CASSLVGQSANTGELFF	TGTGCCAGCAGCTTAGTAGGACAGAGCGCGAACACCGGGGAGCTGTTTTTT
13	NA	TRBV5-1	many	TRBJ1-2	CASSFRGDYGYTF	TGCGCCAGCAGCTTCCGGGGGGACTATGGCTACACCTTC
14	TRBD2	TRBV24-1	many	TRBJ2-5	CATSDPTSSETQYF	TGTGCCACCAGTGACCCGACTAGCTCGGAGACCCAGTACTTC
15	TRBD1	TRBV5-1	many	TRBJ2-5	CASSDGQGSSETQYF	TGCGCCAGCAGCGACGGACAGGGATCTTCAGAGACCCAGTACTTC
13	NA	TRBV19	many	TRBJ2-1	CASKERRAGEQFF	TGTGCCAGTAAGGAACGGAGGGCTGGTGAGCAGTTCTTC
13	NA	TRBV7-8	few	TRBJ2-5	CASSRALQETQYF	TGTGCCAGCAGCAGAGCTCTCCAAGAGACCCAGTACTTC
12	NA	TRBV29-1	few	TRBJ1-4	CSAGSGGEKLFF	TGCAGCGCCGGGTCCGGGGGTGAAAAACTGTTTTTT
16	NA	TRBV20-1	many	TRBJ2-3	CSARDLGISSTDTQYF	TGCAGTGCTAGAGATCTCGGAATTTCTAGCACAGATACGCAGTATTTT
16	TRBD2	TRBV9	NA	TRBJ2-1	CASSVGWAGARDEQFF	TGTGCCAGCAGCGTAGGGTGGGCGGGAGCGAGGGATGAGCAGTTCTTC
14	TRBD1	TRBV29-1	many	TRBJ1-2	CSGVGDRGLYGYTF	TGCAGCGGTGTTGGGGACAGGGGCCTTTATGGCTACACCTTC
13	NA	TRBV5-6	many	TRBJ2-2	CASSLQETGELFF	TGTGCCAGCAGCTTACAGGAGACCGGGGAGCTGTTTTTT
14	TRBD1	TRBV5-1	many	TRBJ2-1	CASSGTGGWNEQFF	TGCGCCAGCAGCGGGACAGGGGGCTGGAATGAGCAGTTCTTC
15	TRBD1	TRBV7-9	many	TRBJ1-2	CASSGLGQGIYGYTF	TGTGCCAGCAGCGGCTTGGGACAGGGGATCTATGGCTACACCTTC
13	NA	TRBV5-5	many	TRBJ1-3	CASSRYEGNTIYF	TGTGCCAGCAGCCGTTATGAAGGAAACACCATATATTTT
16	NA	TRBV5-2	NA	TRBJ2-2	CAIGRGQGLPSGELFF	TGTGCCATCGGCCGTGGACAGGGGCTGCCCTCCGGGGAGCTGTTTTTT
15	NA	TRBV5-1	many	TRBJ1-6	CASSLDGTSYSPLHF	TGCGCCAGCAGCTTGGATGGGACCTCGTATTCACCCCTCCACTTT